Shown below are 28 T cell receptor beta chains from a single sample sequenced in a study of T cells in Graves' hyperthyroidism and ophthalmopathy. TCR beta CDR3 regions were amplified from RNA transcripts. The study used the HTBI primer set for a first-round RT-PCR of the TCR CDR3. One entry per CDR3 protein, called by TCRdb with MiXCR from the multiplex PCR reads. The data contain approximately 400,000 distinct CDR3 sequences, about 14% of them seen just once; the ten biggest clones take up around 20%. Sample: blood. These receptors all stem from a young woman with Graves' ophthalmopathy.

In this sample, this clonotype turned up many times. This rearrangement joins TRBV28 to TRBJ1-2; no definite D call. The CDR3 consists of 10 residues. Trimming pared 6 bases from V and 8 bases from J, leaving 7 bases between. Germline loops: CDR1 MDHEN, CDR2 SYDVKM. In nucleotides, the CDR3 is TGTGCCAGCAGCTCTAACGGCTACACCTTC. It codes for CASSSNGYTF.

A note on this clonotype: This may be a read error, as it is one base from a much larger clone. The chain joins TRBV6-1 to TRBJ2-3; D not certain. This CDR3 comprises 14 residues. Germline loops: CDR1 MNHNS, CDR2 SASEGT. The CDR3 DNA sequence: TGTCCCAGCAGTAGGGTGCGCCGCACAGATACGCAGTATTTT. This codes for CPSSRVRRTDTQYF.

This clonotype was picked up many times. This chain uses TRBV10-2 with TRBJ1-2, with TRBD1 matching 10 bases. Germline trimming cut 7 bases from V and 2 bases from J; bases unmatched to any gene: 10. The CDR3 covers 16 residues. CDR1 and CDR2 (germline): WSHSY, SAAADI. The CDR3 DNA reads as TGCGCCAGCAAGGAGGACAGGGGGTTCGGGAACTATGGCTACACCTTC. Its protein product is CASKEDRGFGNYGYTF.

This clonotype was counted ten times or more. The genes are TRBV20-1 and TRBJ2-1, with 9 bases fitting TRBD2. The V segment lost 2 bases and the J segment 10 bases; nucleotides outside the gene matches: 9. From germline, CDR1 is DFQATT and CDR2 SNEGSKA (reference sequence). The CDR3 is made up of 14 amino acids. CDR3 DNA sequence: TGCAGTGCTAGAATGGCGGGGGGGCCTGAAGAGCAGTTCTTC. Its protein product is CSARMAGGPEEQFF.

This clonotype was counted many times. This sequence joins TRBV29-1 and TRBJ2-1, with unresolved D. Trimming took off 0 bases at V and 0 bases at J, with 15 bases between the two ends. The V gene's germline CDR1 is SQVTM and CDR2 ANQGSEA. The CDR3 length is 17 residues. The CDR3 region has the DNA TGCAGCGTTGAAGAGTGGGTATTGAGTAGCTCCTACAATGAGCAGTTCTTC. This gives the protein CSVEEWVLSSSYNEQFF.

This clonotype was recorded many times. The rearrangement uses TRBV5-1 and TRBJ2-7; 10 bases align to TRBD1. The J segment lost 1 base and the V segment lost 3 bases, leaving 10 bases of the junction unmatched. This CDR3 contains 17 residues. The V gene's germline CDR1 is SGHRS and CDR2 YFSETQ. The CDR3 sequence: CASSYRTSGQGSYEQYF. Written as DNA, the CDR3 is TGCGCCAGCAGCTACCGGACCTCGGGACAGGGGTCCTACGAGCAGTACTTC.

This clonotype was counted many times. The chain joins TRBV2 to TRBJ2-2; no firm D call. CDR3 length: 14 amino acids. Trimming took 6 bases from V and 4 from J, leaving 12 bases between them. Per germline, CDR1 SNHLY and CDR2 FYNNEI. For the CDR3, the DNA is TGTGCCAGCAGAGGATGGGTATCCACCGGGGAGCTGTTTTTT. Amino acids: CASRGWVSTGELFF.

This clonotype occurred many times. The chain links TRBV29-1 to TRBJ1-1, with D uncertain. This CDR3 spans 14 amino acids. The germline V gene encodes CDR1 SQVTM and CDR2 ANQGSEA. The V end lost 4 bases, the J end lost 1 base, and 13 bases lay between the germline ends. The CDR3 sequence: CSVVVRERNTEAFF. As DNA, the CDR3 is TGCAGCGTTGTAGTGAGAGAAAGGAACACTGAAGCTTTCTTT.

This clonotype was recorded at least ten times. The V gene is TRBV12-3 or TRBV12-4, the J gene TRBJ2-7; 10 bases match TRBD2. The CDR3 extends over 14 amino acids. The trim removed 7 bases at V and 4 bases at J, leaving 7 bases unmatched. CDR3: CASTLSGGAYEQYF. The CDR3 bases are TGTGCCAGCACCCTGAGCGGGGGGGCTTACGAGCAGTACTTC.

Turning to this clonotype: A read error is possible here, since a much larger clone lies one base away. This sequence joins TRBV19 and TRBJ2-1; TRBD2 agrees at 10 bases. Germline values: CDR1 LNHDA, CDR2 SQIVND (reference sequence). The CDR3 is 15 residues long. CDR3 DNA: TGTGCCAGTAGTATCTCCAGCGGGGGGGCTAATGGGCAGTTCTTC. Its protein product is CASSISSGGANGQFF. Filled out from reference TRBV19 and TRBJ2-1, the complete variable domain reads DGGITQSPKYLFRKEGQNVTLSCEQNLNHDAMYWYRQDPGQGLRLIYYSQIVNDFQKGDIAEGYSVSREKKESFPLTVTSAQKNPTAFYLCASSISSGGANGQFFGPGTRLTVL.

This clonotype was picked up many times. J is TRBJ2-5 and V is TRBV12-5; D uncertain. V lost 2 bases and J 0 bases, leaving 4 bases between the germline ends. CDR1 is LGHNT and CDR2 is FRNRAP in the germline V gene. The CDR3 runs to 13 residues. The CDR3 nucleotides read TGTGCTAGTGGTTTGATATACCAAGAGACCCAGTACTTC. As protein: CASGLIYQETQYF. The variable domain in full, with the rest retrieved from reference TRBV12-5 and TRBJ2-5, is DARVTQTPRHKVTEMGQEVTMRCQPILGHNTVFWYRQTMMQGLELLAYFRNRAPLDDSGMPKDRFSAEMPDATLATLKIQPSEPRDSAVYFCASGLIYQETQYFGPGTRLLVL.

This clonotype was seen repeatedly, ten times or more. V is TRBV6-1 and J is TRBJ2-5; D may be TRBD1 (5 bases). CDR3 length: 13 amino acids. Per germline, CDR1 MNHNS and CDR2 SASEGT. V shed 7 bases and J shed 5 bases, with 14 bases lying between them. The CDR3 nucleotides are TGTGCCAGCACCTCTGTGGGGCGCGAGACCCAGTACTTC. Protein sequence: CASTSVGRETQYF.

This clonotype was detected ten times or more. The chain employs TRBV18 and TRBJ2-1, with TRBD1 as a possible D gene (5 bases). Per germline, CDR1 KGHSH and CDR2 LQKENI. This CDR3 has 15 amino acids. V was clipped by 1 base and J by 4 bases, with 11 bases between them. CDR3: CASSPQDTNYNEQFF. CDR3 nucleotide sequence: TGTGCCAGCTCACCACAGGACACGAATTACAATGAGCAGTTCTTC.

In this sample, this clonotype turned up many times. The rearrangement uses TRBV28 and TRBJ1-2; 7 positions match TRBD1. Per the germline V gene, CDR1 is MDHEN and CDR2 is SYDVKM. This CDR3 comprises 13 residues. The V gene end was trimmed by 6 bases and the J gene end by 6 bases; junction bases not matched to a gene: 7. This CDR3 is CASRVQGNNGYTF. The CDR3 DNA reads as TGTGCCAGCAGAGTACAGGGGAACAATGGCTACACCTTC.

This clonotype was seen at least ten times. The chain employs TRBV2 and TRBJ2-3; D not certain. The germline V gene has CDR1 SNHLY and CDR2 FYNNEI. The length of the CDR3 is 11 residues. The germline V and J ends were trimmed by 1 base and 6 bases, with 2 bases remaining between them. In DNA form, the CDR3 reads TGTGCCAGCAGTGAAGGGGATACGCAGTATTTT. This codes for CASSEGDTQYF.

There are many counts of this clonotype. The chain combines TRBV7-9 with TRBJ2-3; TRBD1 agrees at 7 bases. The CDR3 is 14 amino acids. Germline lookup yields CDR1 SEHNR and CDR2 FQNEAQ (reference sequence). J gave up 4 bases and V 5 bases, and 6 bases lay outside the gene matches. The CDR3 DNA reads TGTGCCAGCAGCCCAAGGGACAGATCAGATACGCAGTATTTT. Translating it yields CASSPRDRSDTQYF.

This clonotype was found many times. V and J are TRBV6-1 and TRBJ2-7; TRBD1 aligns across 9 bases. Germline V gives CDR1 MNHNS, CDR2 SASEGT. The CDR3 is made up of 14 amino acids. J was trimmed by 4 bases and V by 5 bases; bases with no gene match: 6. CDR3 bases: TGTGCCAGCAGTAATACAGGGGGCCGGTACGAGCAGTACTTC. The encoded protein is CASSNTGGRYEQYF.

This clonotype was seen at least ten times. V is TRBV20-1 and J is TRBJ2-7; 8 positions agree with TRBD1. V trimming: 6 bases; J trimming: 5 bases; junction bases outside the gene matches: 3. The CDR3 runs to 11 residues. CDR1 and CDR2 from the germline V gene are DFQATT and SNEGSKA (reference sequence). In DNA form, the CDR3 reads TGCAGTGCCCAGACAGGGGACGAGCAGTACTTC. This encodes CSAQTGDEQYF.

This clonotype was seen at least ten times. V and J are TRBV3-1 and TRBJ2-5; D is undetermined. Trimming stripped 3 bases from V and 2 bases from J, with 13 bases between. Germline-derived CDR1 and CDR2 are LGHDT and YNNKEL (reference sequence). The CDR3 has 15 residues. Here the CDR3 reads CASSHRRGRQETQYF. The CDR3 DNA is TGTGCCAGCAGCCATAGACGTGGGCGGCAAGAGACCCAGTACTTC.

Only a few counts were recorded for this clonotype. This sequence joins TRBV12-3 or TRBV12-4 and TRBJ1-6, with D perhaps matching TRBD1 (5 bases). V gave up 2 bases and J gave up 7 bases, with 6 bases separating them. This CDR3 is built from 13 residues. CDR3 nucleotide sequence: TGTGCCAGCAGTTTATGGGGGAATTCACCCCTCCACTTT. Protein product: CASSLWGNSPLHF.

The CDR3 region is CASSGKPGQGLKNYGYTF. The DNA of the CDR3 is TGTGCCAGCAGTGGGAAGCCGGGACAGGGCCTGAAAAACTATGGCTACACCTTC. V and J are TRBV27 and TRBJ1-2, with TRBD1 matching 9 bases. Trimming at V came to 5 bases and at J to 2 bases, leaving 15 bases not matched to a gene. Germline CDR1 reads MNHEY; CDR2 reads SMNVEV (reference sequence). This CDR3 has 18 residues.

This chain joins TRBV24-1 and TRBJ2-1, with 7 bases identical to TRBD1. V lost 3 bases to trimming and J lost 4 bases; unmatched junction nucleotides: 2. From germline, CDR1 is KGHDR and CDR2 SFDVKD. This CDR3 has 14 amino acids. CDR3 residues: CATSDGTDYNEQFF. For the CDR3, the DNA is TGTGCCACCAGTGATGGGACAGATTACAATGAGCAGTTCTTC.

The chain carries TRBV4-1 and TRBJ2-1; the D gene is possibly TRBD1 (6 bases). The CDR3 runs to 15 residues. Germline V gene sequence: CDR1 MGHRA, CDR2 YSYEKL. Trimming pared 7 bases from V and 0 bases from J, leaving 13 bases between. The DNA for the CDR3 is TGCGCCAGCACCCAGGGGATAAGCTCCTACAATGAGCAGTTCTTC. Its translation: CASTQGISSYNEQFF.

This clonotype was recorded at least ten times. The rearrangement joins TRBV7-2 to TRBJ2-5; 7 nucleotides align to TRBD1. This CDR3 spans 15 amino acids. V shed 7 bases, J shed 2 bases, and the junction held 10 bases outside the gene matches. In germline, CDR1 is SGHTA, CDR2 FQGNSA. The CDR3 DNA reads TGTGCCAGCACCCCCGGGTGGGACAGACAAGAGACCCAGTACTTC. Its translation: CASTPGWDRQETQYF.

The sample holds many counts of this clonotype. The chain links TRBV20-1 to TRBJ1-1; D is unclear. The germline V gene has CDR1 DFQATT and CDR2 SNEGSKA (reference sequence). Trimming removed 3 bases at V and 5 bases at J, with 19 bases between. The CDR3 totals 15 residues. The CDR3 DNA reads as TGCAGTGCTAGCTCGGCGTTGGTAGGATTTACTGAAGCTTTCTTT. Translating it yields CSASSALVGFTEAFF.

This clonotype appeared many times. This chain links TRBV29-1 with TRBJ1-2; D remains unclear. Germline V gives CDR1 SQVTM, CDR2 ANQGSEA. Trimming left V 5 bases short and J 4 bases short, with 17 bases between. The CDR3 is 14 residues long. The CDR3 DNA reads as TGCAGCGTTATCTCCAGGTTATCCACCTATGGCTACACCTTC. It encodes CSVISRLSTYGYTF.

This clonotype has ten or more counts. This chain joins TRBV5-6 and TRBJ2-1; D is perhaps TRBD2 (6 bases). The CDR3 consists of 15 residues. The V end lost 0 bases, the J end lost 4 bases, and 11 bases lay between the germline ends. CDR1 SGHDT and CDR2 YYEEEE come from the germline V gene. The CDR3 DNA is TGTGCCAGCAGCTTGGAAGGGAGGCTATACAATGAGCAGTTCTTC. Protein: CASSLEGRLYNEQFF.

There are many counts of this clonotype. The CDR3 DNA follows: TGTGCCAGCAGTGAAGCGCTTCGGGTGCGCGGCTACACCTTC. This sequence encodes CASSEALRVRGYTF. V usage is TRBV2 and J usage is TRBJ1-2; D remains ambiguous. The CDR3 extends over 14 amino acids. V was cut by 0 bases and J by 8 bases, with 13 bases left in between. CDR1 SNHLY and CDR2 FYNNEI come from the germline V gene.